This TCR beta chain was recovered during a study of cytomegalovirus exposure and HLA in healthy donors. Whole-study findings and limits: Several of the most significant clusters were apparently associated with common viral pathogens in a later analysis. As a later analysis revealed, the rate of TCR association differed by HLA locus, with DRB1 most and HLA-C fewest.

The PCR had 60 Vbeta and 13 Jbeta primers. Using immunoSEQ multiplex PCR, the repertoire was profiled, and TCRdb retains in-frame clones only, with some absent. Among about 95,000 clones listed, around three quarters were seen once. The germline gives CDR1 MNHNS, CDR2 SASEGT. Trimming took 5 bases from V and 5 from J; bases not matched to a gene: 8. The CDR3 length is 15 residues. Points on this clone: Its antigen is as yet unknown.

Sequencing input: PBMCs. The TCR sequence derives from a man between 60 and 70 years old in good health and CMV-seronegative. The chain employs TRBV6-1 and TRBJ1-5; 8 positions match TRBD1. Written as DNA, the CDR3 is TGTGCCAGCAGTCGACTCGGACAGGGTGATCAGCCCCAGCATTTT. Protein sequence: CASSRLGQGDQPQHF.